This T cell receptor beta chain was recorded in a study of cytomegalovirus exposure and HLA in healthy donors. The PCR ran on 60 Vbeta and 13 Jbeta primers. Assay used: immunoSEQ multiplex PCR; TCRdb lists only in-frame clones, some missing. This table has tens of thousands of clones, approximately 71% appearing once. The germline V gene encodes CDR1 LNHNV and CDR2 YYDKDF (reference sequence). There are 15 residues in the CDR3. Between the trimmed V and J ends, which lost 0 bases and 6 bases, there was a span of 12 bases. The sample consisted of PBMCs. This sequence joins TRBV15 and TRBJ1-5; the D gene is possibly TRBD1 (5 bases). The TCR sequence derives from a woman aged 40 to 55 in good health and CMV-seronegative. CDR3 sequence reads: CATSRDLGDFQPQHF. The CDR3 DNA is TGTGCCACCAGCAGAGATTTGGGGGACTTTCAGCCCCAGCATTTT.